This TCR beta chain emerged from a study of blood T cell repertoires in COVID-19. Study background: Some COVID-19 samples were acute and others convalescent; all came from the United States, Italy and Spain.

With regard to this clone: This sample includes further DNA sequences coding for the same CDR3.

Data came from immunoSEQ multiplex PCR; TCRdb stores just in-frame clones and leaves some out. The sample has about 140,000 clones, more than 70% seen once; the top ten hold 5% to 7%. The CDR3 spans 13 residues. Germline assignment: CDR1 LNHDA and CDR2 SQIVND (reference sequence). Trimming pared 1 base from V and 7 bases from J, leaving 8 bases between. Ages ranged from roughly 18 to 100 years, with residence in around 24 US areas. Grouping used clinical history reported by participants in a survey and questionnaire. The sample taken for sequencing was PBMCs or T cells enriched from blood (not recorded which). The chain links TRBV19 to TRBJ1-5; the D gene is possibly TRBD1 (5 bases). The clonotype originates from a man aged 40-50 years with acute COVID-19. As DNA, the CDR3 is TGTGCCAGTAGTATAGCCCGGGGGCAGCCCCAGCATTTT. It codes for CASSIARGQPQHF.